Following are 5 T cell receptor beta chains from one sample sequenced in a study of T cell responses to AZD1222 COVID-19 vaccine. TCRdb's copy holds only in-frame clones and misses some; the assay was immunoSEQ multiplex PCR. The sample has over 100,000 clones; over 90% are singletons. Source: peripheral blood, taken on day 0 of AZD1222 vaccination. The receptors were gathered from an adult in good health.

V gene TRBV6-5 combines with J gene TRBJ2-7, with 11 positions matching TRBD2. Trimming took 6 bases from V and 7 from J; bases not matched to a gene: 11. From germline, CDR1 is MNHEY and CDR2 SVGAGI. The CDR3 extends over 15 amino acids. CDR3 protein: CASRIRLAGRWEQYF. DNA of the CDR3: TGTGCCAGCAGAATAAGACTAGCGGGACGCTGGGAGCAGTACTTC.

The chain employs TRBV27 and TRBJ1-1; TRBD1 might be the D (5 bases). CDR1 MNHEY and CDR2 SMNVEV come from the germline V gene (reference sequence). The CDR3 is made up of 15 amino acids. Between the trimmed V and J ends, which lost 5 bases and 4 bases, there was a span of 17 bases. The CDR3 region has the DNA TGTGCCAGCAGTGGAATCGTAAGGGGTGGCACTGAAGCTTTCTTT. Its translation: CASSGIVRGGTEAFF.

The V and J genes are TRBV10-3 and TRBJ2-2, with D maybe TRBD1 (6 bases). Germline V lookup: CDR1 ENHRY, CDR2 SYGVKD. The ends were cut back, 5 bases at V and 1 base at J, with 8 bases in the middle. The CDR3 loop spans 14 amino acids. CDR3 residues: CAISSRGNTGELFF. In DNA, the CDR3 is TGTGCCATCAGTTCCAGGGGGAACACCGGGGAGCTGTTTTTT.

The chain employs TRBV9 and TRBJ2-2; D remains unclear. This CDR3 is built from 15 residues. Trimming took 0 bases from V and 4 from J, leaving 10 bases between them. The V gene's germline CDR1 is SGDLS and CDR2 YYNGEE. The CDR3 sequence: CASSVVPAPTGELFF. The CDR3 nucleotides are TGTGCCAGCAGCGTAGTACCAGCCCCCACCGGGGAGCTGTTTTTT.

V usage is TRBV10-1 and J usage is TRBJ2-1, with D hard to call. V shed 6 bases and J shed 2 bases, with 8 bases lying between them. The CDR3 covers 13 residues. Per the germline V gene, CDR1 is WNHNN and CDR2 is SYGVQD (reference sequence). The CDR3 bases are TGCGCCAGCAGCTTCGACCCCTACAATGAGCAGTTCTTC. Its protein is CASSFDPYNEQFF.